This T cell receptor (beta chain) was obtained from a study of shared clonotypes between healthy human individuals. The V and J ends lost 7 bases and 6 bases respectively, with 18 bases between them. The CDR3 totals 14 residues. CDR1 SNHLY and CDR2 FYNNEI come from the germline V gene. Generated by immunoSEQ multiplex PCR, the TCRdb table keeps only in-frame clones and is missing some. The data contain approximately 1.1 million clones, about 80% of them singletons. The sequencing sample was made of memory CD4+ T cells from PBMCs. Subset: CD45RA-negative fraction. The source of this sequence is a man between 18 and 29 years old in good health. Some clones in this sample may be carry-over from other donors' samples. The rearrangement uses TRBV2 and TRBJ1-2; weak D call: TRBD1 (5 bases). CDR3 DNA sequence: TGTGCCAGCAATTCGGAGATGAGCAGGGATGGCTACACCTTC. Its protein product is CASNSEMSRDGYTF.